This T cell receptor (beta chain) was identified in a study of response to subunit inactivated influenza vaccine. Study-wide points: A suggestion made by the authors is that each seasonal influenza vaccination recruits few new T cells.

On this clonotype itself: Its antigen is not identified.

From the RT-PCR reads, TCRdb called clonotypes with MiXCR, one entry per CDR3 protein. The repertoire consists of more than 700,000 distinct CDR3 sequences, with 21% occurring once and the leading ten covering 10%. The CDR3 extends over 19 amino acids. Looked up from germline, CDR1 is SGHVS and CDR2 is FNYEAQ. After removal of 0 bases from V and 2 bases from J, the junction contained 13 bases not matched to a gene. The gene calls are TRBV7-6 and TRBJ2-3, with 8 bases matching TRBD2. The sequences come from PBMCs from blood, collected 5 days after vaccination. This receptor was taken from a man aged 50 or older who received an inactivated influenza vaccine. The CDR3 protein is CASSLALLSGGPSTDTQYF. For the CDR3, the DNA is TGTGCCAGCAGCTTAGCCCTGTTGTCGGGAGGGCCTTCCACAGATACGCAGTATTTT.